The 17 T cell receptor beta chains presented below share a single source sample, sequenced in a study of T cell responses to AZD1222 COVID-19 vaccine. Profiled with immunoSEQ multiplex PCR; TCRdb holds only in-frame clones, not every one. In the table there are over 100,000 clones, roughly 84% of which are singletons. Specimen: peripheral blood, collected on day 0 of AZD1222 vaccination. These receptors all come from an adult in good health.

About this clone: One end of the junction varies from germline; a read error may be responsible. The chain carries TRBV3-1 (or the pseudogene TRBV3-2) and TRBJ2-1; 13 bases align to TRBD2. The CDR3 consists of 17 residues. Per the germline V gene, CDR1 is LGHDT and CDR2 is YNNKEL (reference sequence). The CDR3 loop reads CASSKESGTSGNGEQFF. The CDR3 bases are TGTGCCAGCAGCAAAGAGTCCGGGACTAGCGGGAACGGTGAGCAGTTCTTC.

CDR3 loop: CASSEAPYEQYV. In nucleotides, the CDR3 is TGTGCCAGCAGTGAAGCGCCATACGAGCAGTACGTC. J is TRBJ2-7 and V is TRBV6-1; D is uncertain. The CDR3 is made up of 12 amino acids. Germline CDR1 reads MNHNS; CDR2 reads SASEGT. The ends were cut back, 0 bases at V and 4 bases at J, with 4 bases in the middle.

The chain couples TRBV4-3 to TRBJ2-2; D is unresolved. The V and J ends lost 0 bases and 0 bases respectively, with 2 bases between them. CDR3 length: 14 amino acids. CDR1 is LGHNA, CDR2 YSLEER, per germline. The CDR3 sequence is CASSQETNTGELFF. DNA of the CDR3: TGCGCCAGCAGCCAAGAGACGAACACCGGGGAGCTGTTTTTT.

The chain has TRBV7-2 and TRBJ1-2; D unresolved. This CDR3 is built from 16 residues. The V gene's germline CDR1 is SGHTA and CDR2 FQGNSA. V lost 0 bases to trimming and J lost 4 bases, with 15 bases between them. The CDR3 loop is CASSLASSTFTYGYTF. Written as DNA, the CDR3 is TGTGCCAGCAGCTTAGCGTCCAGTACTTTCACCTATGGCTACACCTTC.

The chain uses TRBV6-6 and TRBJ2-7, with 8 positions matching TRBD1. The germline gives CDR1 MNHNY, CDR2 SVGAGI (reference sequence). V lost 7 bases and J lost 4; bases outside the gene matches: 6. The CDR3 is made up of 13 amino acids. The CDR3 bases are TGTGCCAGCATACCCAGGGGGCAGTACGAGCAGTACTTC. This codes for CASIPRGQYEQYF.

V usage is TRBV3-1 (or the pseudogene TRBV3-2) and J usage is TRBJ1-5; D ambiguous. V was cut by 0 bases and J by 7 bases, with 7 bases left in between. The CDR3 runs 13 residues. CDR1 and CDR2 (germline): LGHDT, YNNKEL (reference sequence). CDR3 DNA: TGTGCCAGCAGCCAAGATTTGCGCCAGCCCCAGCATTTT. Amino acids: CASSQDLRQPQHF.

The chain recombines TRBV6-5 with TRBJ1-2, with D maybe TRBD1 (5 bases). Germline assignment: CDR1 MNHEY and CDR2 SVGAGI. The CDR3 has 14 residues. Trimming cost V 0 bases and J 3 bases, with 8 bases left between them. CDR3 DNA: TGTGCCAGCAGTTACTCTGGGGGTGACTATGGCTACACCTTC. It encodes CASSYSGGDYGYTF.

The rearrangement links TRBV7-2 to TRBJ2-1, with 10 bases fitting TRBD2. This CDR3 region has 13 residues. The V gene's germline CDR1 is SGHTA and CDR2 FQGNSA. Trimming at V came to 5 bases and at J to 9 bases, leaving 4 bases not matched to a gene. CDR3: CASSTEREGEQFF. The CDR3 DNA reads as TGTGCCAGCAGCACCGAGCGGGAGGGTGAGCAGTTCTTC. Full variable domain (rest looked up from reference TRBV7-2 and TRBJ2-1): GAGVSQSPSNKVTEKGKDVELRCDPISGHTALYWYRQSLGQGLEFLIYFQGNSAPDKSGLPSDRFSAERTGGSVSTLTIQRTQQEDSAVYLCASSTEREGEQFFGPGTRLTVL.

This sequence joins TRBV19 and TRBJ1-2, with D unresolved. With 2 bases removed from V and 3 bases from J, the gap between germline ends came to 4 bases. Germline assignment: CDR1 LNHDA and CDR2 SQIVND (reference sequence). The CDR3 is made up of 12 amino acids. This CDR3 reads CASSISDYGYTF. Written as DNA, the CDR3 is TGTGCCAGTAGTATAAGTGACTATGGCTACACCTTC.

This clone was recorded only once. The DNA for the CDR3 is TGTGCCAGCAGTAGGACAGGGGGCTCATCGAACACTGAAGCTTTCTTT. Amino acids: CASSRTGGSSNTEAFF. The chain has TRBV6-2 or TRBV6-3 and TRBJ1-1, with TRBD1 matching over 11 bases. Germline loops: CDR1 MNHEY, CDR2 SVGEGT. The trim removed 5 bases at V and 1 base at J, leaving 6 bases unmatched. The CDR3 loop spans 16 amino acids.

This clone was counted between two and nine times. The gene calls are TRBV28 and TRBJ2-5; 9 nucleotides agree with TRBD1. The trim removed 3 bases at V and 5 bases at J, leaving 7 bases unmatched. The CDR3 runs to 15 residues. The germline CDR1 and CDR2 sequences are MDHEN and SYDVKM. Here the CDR3 reads CASSLGQGGFETQYF. The CDR3 bases are TGTGCCAGCAGTTTGGGACAGGGAGGTTTCGAGACCCAGTACTTC.

This chain uses TRBV11-2 with TRBJ2-3; D is undetermined. V was clipped by 5 bases and J by 6 bases, with 12 bases between them. The germline CDR1 and CDR2 sequences are SGHAT and FQNNGV. The CDR3 totals 13 residues. The CDR3 here is CASSTPALDTQYF. The DNA for the CDR3 is TGTGCCAGCAGCACACCAGCCCTTGATACGCAGTATTTT. The full variable domain, in which reference TRBV11-2 and TRBJ2-3 provide the parts outside the CDR3, is EAGVAQSPRYKIIEKRQSVAFWCNPISGHATLYWYQQILGQGPKLLIQFQNNGVVDDSQLPKDRFSAERLKGVDSTLKIQPAKLEDSAVYLCASSTPALDTQYFGPGTRLTVL.

The V and J genes are TRBV9 and TRBJ2-1; D possibly uses TRBD1 or TRBD2 (5 bases each). The ends were cut back, 0 bases at V and 6 bases at J, with 13 bases in the middle. Germline CDR1 is SGDLS and CDR2 is YYNGEE. CDR3 size: 15 residues. The CDR3 loop reads CASSVAGTGFNEQFF. DNA for the CDR3: TGTGCCAGCAGCGTAGCAGGGACCGGCTTCAATGAGCAGTTCTTC.

The chain has TRBV4-2 and TRBJ1-1; D is ambiguous. The CDR3 runs 13 residues. In germline, CDR1 is LGHNA, CDR2 YNFKEQ. V was cut by 2 bases and J by 4 bases, with 8 bases left in between. The DNA of the CDR3 is TGTGCCAGCAGCCAACAGGAGTTCACTGAAGCTTTCTTT. Encoded protein: CASSQQEFTEAFF.

This sequence joins TRBV29-1 and TRBJ2-3; 9 nucleotides align to TRBD2. Germline values: CDR1 SQVTM, CDR2 ANQGSEA. This CDR3 has 13 amino acids. Unmatched junction bases numbered 4, after V lost 7 bases and J lost 2 bases. The CDR3 nucleotides read TGCAGCGGGGCTAGCGGGACCACAGATACGCAGTATTTT. Its translation is CSGASGTTDTQYF.

DNA for the CDR3: TGTGCCAGCAAATATAGGGGGGGGGCTTTCTTT. It translates to CASKYRGGAFF. The rearrangement uses TRBV6-5 and TRBJ1-1; tentatively, D is TRBD1 (6 bases). The V gene lost 7 bases and the J gene lost 11 bases, with 14 bases spanning the gap. This CDR3 comprises 11 residues. Germline values: CDR1 MNHEY, CDR2 SVGAGI.

The J gene is TRBJ1-1, the V gene TRBV11-3; 12 bases agree with TRBD1. With V trimmed by 8 bases and J by 3 bases, 4 bases remained unmatched. CDR3 length: 14 amino acids. Per germline, CDR1 SGHNT and CDR2 YENEEA. The DNA of the CDR3 is TGTGCCAGCGCGGGACAGGGGGCTTACACTGAAGCTTTCTTT. Its protein product is CASAGQGAYTEAFF.